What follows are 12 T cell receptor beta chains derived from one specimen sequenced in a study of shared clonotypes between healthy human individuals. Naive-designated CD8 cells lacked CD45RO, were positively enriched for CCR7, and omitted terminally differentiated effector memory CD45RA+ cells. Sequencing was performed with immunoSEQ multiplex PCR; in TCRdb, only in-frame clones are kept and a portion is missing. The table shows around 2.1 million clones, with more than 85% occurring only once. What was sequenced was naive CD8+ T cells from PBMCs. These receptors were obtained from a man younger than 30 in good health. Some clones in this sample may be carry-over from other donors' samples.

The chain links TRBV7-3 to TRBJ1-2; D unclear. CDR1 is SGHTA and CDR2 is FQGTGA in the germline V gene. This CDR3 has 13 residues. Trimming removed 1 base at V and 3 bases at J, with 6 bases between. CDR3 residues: CASSLSADYGYTF. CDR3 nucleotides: TGTGCCAGCAGCTTAAGTGCCGACTATGGCTACACCTTC.

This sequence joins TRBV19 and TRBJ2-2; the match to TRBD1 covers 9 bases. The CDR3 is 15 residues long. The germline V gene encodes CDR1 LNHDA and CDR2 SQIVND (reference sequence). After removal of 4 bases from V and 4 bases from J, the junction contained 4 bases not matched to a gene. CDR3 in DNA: TGTGCCAGTAGTACGCGACAGGGGGGCACCGGGGAGCTGTTTTTT. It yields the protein CASSTRQGGTGELFF.

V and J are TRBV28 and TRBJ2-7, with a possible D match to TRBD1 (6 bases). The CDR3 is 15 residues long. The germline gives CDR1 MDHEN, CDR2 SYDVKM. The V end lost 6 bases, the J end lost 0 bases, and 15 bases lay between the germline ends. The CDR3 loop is CASSGTQGRSYEQYF. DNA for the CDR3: TGTGCCAGCAGCGGTACCCAGGGGCGCTCCTACGAGCAGTACTTC. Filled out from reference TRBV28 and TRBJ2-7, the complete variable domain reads DVKVTQSSRYLVKRTGEKVFLECVQDMDHENMFWYRQDPGLGLRLIYFSYDVKMKEKGDIPEGYSVSREKKERFSLILESASTNQTSMYLCASSGTQGRSYEQYFGPGTRLTVT.

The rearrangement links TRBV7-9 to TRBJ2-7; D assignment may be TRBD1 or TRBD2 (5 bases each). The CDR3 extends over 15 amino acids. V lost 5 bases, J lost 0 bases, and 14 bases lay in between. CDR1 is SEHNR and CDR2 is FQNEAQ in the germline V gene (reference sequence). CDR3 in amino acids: CASSPGGQGSYEQYF. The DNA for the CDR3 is TGTGCCAGCAGCCCAGGCGGGCAGGGCTCCTACGAGCAGTACTTC.

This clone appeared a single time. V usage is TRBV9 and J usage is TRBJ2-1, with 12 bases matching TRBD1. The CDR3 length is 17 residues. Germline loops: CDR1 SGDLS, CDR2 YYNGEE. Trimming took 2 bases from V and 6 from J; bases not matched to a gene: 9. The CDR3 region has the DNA TGTGCCAGCAGCGTTAGCCGGGACAGGGGGCGCCTCAATGAGCAGTTCTTC. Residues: CASSVSRDRGRLNEQFF.

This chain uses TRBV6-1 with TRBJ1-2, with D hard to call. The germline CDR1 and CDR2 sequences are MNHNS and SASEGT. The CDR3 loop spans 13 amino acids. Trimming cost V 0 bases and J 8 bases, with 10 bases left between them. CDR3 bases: TGTGCCAGCAGTGAAGCGAGGGTATACGGCTACACCTTC. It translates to CASSEARVYGYTF.

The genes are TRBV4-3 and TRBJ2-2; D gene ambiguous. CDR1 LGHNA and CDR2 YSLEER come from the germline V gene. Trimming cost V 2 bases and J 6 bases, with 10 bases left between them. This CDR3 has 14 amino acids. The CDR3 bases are TGCGCCAGCAGCCAATTACTCTTCTCCGGGGAGCTGTTTTTT. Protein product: CASSQLLFSGELFF.

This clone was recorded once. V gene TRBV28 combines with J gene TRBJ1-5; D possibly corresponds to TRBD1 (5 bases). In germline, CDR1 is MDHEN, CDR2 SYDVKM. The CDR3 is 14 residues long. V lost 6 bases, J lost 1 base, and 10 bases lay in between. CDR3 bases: TGTGCCAGCAGCGACAGATTAAGCAATCAGCCCCAGCATTTT. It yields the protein CASSDRLSNQPQHF.

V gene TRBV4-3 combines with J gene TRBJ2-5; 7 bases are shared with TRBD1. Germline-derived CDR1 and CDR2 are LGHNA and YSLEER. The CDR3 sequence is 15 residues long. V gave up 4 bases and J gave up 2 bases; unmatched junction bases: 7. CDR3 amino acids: CASSRILDRQETQYF. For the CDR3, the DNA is TGCGCCAGCAGCCGAATCCTGGACAGGCAAGAGACCCAGTACTTC.

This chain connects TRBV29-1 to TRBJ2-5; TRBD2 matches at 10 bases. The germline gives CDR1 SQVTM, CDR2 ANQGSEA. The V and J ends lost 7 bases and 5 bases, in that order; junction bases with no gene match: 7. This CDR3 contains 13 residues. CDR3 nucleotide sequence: TGCAGCGGTTCGGGACTAGCGTTGGAGACCCAGTACTTC. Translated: CSGSGLALETQYF.

DNA of the CDR3: TGCGCCAGCAGCCAAGAGGTACTAGCGGGAGGGCCTGGCCCCTACAATGAGCAGTTCTTC. It codes for CASSQEVLAGGPGPYNEQFF. The V gene is TRBV4-1, the J gene TRBJ2-1; 13 bases are a match to TRBD2. This CDR3 has 20 residues. CDR1 is MGHRA and CDR2 is YSYEKL in the germline V gene. V shed 0 bases, J shed 2 bases, and the junction held 10 bases outside the gene matches.

DNA for the CDR3: TGTGCCAGTTCGGACAGGGGGTCCTCCGGGGAGCAGTACTTC. This encodes CASSDRGSSGEQYF. The chain joins TRBV11-3 to TRBJ2-7; 10 nucleotides line up with TRBD1. Germline V lookup: CDR1 SGHNT, CDR2 YENEEA. This CDR3 region has 14 residues. J lost 7 bases, V lost 9 bases, and 12 bases had no gene match.